The clone carrying this TCR beta chain was observed a few times. The antigen remains unidentified. Patients who had autoimmune disease history or got systemic immunosuppression were left out. Drawing of blood for sampling happened at baseline, at cycle 4 day 1, and at cycle 7 day 1. This record belongs to a study of OX40 agonist ivuxolimab in advanced cancers. Study at large: The study enrolled dose-escalation patients with hepatocellular carcinoma, melanoma, renal cell or head and neck cancer. Study-wide findings and caveats: Which antigen the expanded peripheral T cells recognized is unknown.

The CDR3 has 15 amino acids. CDR1 is GTSNPN and CDR2 is SVGIG in the germline V gene (reference sequence). V shed 3 bases and J 2 bases; nucleotides not matched to a gene: 7. This table comes from immunoSEQ multiplex PCR, and its TCRdb copy is limited to in-frame clones, with some not included. The repertoire holds roughly 100,000 clones, with 84% as singletons. The chain links TRBV30 to TRBJ1-5; the match to TRBD1 covers 7 bases. The material was CD4+ or CD8+ T cells sorted from blood, obtained in a trial of the OX40 agonist ivuxolimab. The sequence derives from an adult with an advanced solid tumor such as melanoma, head and neck, liver or kidney cancer. This CDR3 reads CAWRTKGAGNQPQHF. DNA of the CDR3: TGTGCCTGGAGGACGAAGGGGGCTGGCAATCAGCCCCAGCATTTT.